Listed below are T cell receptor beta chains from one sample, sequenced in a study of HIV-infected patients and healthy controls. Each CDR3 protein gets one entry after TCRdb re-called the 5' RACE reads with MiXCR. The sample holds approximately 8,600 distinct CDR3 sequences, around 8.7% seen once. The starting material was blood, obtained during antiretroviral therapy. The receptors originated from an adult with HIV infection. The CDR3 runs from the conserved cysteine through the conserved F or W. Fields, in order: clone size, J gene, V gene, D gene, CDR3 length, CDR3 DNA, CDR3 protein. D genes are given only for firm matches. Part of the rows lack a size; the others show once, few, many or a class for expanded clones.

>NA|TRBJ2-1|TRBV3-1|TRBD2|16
TGTGCCAGCAGCACCTCTAGCGGGGGAATTATCCATGAGCAGTTCTTC
CASSTSSGGIIHEQFF
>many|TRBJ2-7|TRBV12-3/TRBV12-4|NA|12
TGTGCCAGCAGTTTCGGGGAATACGAGCAGTACTTC
CASSFGEYEQYF
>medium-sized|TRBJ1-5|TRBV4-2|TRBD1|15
TGTGCCAGCAGCCAAGAGGGACAGAACAATCAGCCCCAGCATTTT
CASSQEGQNNQPQHF
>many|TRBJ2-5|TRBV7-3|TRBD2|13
TGTGCCAGCAGCTCCGGACTAGGGGAGACCCAGTACTTC
CASSSGLGETQYF
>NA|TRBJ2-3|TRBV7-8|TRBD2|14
TGTGCCAGCAGCCTTAGCGGGGGGCTAGATACGCAGTATTTT
CASSLSGGLDTQYF
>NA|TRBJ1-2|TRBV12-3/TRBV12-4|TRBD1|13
TGTGCCAGCAGTTTGACAGGGGATGGTGGCTACACCTTC
CASSLTGDGGYTF
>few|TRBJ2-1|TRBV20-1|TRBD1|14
TGCAGTGCTCCTGGACAGGGCTCCTACAATGAGCAGTTCTTC
CSAPGQGSYNEQFF
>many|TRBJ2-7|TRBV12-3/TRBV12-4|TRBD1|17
TGTGCCAGCAGTCGGGCCTCGACAGGGGTTCCGTCCTACGAGCAGTACTTC
CASSRASTGVPSYEQYF
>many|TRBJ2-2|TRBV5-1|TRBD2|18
TGCGCCAGCAGCTTGGGGGCTAGCGGGACCGCGAACACCGGGGAGCTGTTTTTT
CASSLGASGTANTGELFF
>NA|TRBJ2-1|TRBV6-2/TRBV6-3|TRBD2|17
TGTGCCAGCAGTTACTTGATACTAGCGGGGGTCGGCAATGAGCAGTTCTTC
CASSYLILAGVGNEQFF
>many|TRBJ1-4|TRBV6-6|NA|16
TGTGCCAGCAGTTACCCGGAAGAGGGGGCTAATGAAAAACTGTTTTTT
CASSYPEEGANEKLFF
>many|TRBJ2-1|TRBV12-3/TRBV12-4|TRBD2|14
TGTGCCAGCAATGGCGGGAGGGCTTACAATGAGCAGTTCTTC
CASNGGRAYNEQFF
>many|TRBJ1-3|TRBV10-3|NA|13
TGTGCCATCAGCCCAGGACAGGGAAACACCATATATTTT
CAISPGQGNTIYF
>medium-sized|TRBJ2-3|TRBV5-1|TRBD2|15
TGCGCCAGCAGCCTAGCGGGAGTAGGCACAGATACGCAGTATTTT
CASSLAGVGTDTQYF
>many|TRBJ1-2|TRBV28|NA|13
TGTGCCAGCAGTCCCCCCCGCTTCTATGGCTACACCTTC
CASSPPRFYGYTF
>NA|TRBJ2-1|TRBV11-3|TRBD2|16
TGTGCCAGCAGCTTAGAAGCGGGGGGCTACAACAATGAGCAGTTCTTC
CASSLEAGGYNNEQFF
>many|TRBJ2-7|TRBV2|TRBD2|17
TGTGCCAGCAGTGAAGCTGGGACTAGCGGGTTAGCCTACGAGCAGTACTTC
CASSEAGTSGLAYEQYF
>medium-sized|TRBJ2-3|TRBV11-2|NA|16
TGTGCCAGCAGCTTAGGGACTGGTCCCCACACAGATACGCAGTATTTT
CASSLGTGPHTDTQYF
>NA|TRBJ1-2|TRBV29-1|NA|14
TGCAGCGTTGAAAGCGGGGCAGGGGAAGGTGGCTACACCTTC
CSVESGAGEGGYTF
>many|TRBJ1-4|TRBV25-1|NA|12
TGTGCCAGCAGGGTGGGAGGAGGAAAACTGTTTTTT
CASRVGGGKLFF
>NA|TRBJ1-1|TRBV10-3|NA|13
TGTGCCATCAGGGACAGCATGAACACTGAAGCTTTCTTT
CAIRDSMNTEAFF
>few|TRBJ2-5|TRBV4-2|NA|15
TGTGCCAGCAGCCAGATGAAAGCGAAACAAGAGACCCAGTACTTC
CASSQMKAKQETQYF
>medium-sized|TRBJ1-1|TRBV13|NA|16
TGTGCCAGCAGCTTACGGGGATTAGGGATGAACACTGAAGCTTTCTTT
CASSLRGLGMNTEAFF
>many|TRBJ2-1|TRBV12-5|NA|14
TGTGCTAGTGGTTTGGTGAGTCGGTCCAATGAGCAGTTCTTC
CASGLVSRSNEQFF
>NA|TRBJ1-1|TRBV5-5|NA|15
TGTGCCAGCAGCTGGGGGAGAACACCGAACACTGAAGCTTTCTTT
CASSWGRTPNTEAFF
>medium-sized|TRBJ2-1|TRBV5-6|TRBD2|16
TGTGCCAGCAGCTTGGAACGGGGGGGTATTTACAATGAGCAGTTCTTC
CASSLERGGIYNEQFF
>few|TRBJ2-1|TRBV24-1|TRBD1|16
TGTGCCACCAGTGGCATCCGGGACAGGTCGGACAATGAGCAGTTCTTC
CATSGIRDRSDNEQFF
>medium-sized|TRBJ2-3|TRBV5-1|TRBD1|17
TGCGCCAGCAGCCCTGTCCCGGGACAGGGTTCCACAGATACGCAGTATTTT
CASSPVPGQGSTDTQYF
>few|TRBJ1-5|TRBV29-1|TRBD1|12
TGCAGCGTTTCGGGACAGGGGCAGCCCCAGCATTTT
CSVSGQGQPQHF
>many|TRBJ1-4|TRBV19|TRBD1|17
TGTGCCAGTAGTGGAAGGGACAGAATAACAACTAATGAAAAACTGTTTTTT
CASSGRDRITTNEKLFF
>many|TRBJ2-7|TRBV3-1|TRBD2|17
TGTGCCAGCAGCCAAGAGCTAGCGGGAGTTTTTGCCTACGAGCAGTACTTC
CASSQELAGVFAYEQYF
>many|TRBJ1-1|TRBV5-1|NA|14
TGCGCCAGCACCTTCTCGGGGGGCGACACTGAAGCTTTCTTT
CASTFSGGDTEAFF
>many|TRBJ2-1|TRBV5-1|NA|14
TGCGCCAGCGAAGGGACGGGGATGTACAATGAGCAGTTCTTC
CASEGTGMYNEQFF
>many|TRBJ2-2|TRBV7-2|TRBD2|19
TGTGCCAGCAGCTTATGGCATAGCGGGGGAGCACAGAACACCGGGGAGCTGTTTTTT
CASSLWHSGGAQNTGELFF
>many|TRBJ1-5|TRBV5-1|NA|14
TGCGCCAGCAGCTCCGTGGCAGGGGATCAGCCCCAGCATTTT
CASSSVAGDQPQHF
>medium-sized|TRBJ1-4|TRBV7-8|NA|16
TGTGCCAGCAGCCCAAAAAGACCTCCCACTAATGAAAAACTGTTTTTT
CASSPKRPPTNEKLFF
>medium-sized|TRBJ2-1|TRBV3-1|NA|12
TGTGCCAGCAGCCAAGGGATAGTTGAGCAGTTCTTC
CASSQGIVEQFF
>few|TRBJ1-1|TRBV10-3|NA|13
TGTGCCATCAGTGAGAGGACAATGGGTGAAGCTTTCTTT
CAISERTMGEAFF
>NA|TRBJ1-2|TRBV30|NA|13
TGTGCCTGGAGCTTCACCACGGGGAAAGGCTACACCTTC
CAWSFTTGKGYTF
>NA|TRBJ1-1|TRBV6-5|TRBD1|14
TGTGCCAGCAGTTACCAACAGGGGACCACTGAAGCTTTCTTT
CASSYQQGTTEAFF
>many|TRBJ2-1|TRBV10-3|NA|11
TGTGCCATCAGTGAGTCAGGGGAGCAGTTCTTC
CAISESGEQFF
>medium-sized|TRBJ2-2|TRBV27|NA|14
TGTGCCAGCAGCATGAGTGTCGGAACCGGGGAGCTGTTTTTT
CASSMSVGTGELFF
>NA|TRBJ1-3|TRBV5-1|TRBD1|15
TGCGCCAGCAGCTTCGCGACAGGGAGGGGAAACACCATATATTTT
CASSFATGRGNTIYF
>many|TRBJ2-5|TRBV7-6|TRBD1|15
TGTGCCAGCAGCTTAGCGCCAGGGGGTGGCGAGACCCAGTACTTC
CASSLAPGGGETQYF
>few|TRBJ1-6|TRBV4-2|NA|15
TGTGCCAGCAGCCAAGATAGCGGCCTTAATTCACCCCTCCACTTT
CASSQDSGLNSPLHF
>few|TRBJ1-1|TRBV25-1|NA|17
TGTGCCACCAGGGGTCCAAGAAGGATTACCATGAACACTGAAGCTTTCTTT
CATRGPRRITMNTEAFF
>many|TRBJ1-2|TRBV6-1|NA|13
TGTGCCAGCAGCGAAGGGCCACCCTATGGCTACACCTTC
CASSEGPPYGYTF
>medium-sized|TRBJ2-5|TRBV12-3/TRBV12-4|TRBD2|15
TGTGCCAGCAGCGTAGCTAGCGGGGGCCAAGAGACCCAGTACTTC
CASSVASGGQETQYF
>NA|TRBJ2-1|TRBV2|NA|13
TGTGCCAGCAGTCCAGGACAGTTCAATGAGCAGTTCTTC
CASSPGQFNEQFF
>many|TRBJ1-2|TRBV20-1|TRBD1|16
TGCAGTGCTAGAGATCCGAGACAGGGGATAAACTATGGCTACACCTTC
CSARDPRQGINYGYTF
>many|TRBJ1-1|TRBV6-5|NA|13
TGTGCCAGCAGTCGCAGGGAGGGAACTGAAGCTTTCTTT
CASSRREGTEAFF
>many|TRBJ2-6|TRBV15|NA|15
TGTGCCACCAGCAGAGCACGGGCGGGAGCCAACGTCCTGACTTTC
CATSRARAGANVLTF